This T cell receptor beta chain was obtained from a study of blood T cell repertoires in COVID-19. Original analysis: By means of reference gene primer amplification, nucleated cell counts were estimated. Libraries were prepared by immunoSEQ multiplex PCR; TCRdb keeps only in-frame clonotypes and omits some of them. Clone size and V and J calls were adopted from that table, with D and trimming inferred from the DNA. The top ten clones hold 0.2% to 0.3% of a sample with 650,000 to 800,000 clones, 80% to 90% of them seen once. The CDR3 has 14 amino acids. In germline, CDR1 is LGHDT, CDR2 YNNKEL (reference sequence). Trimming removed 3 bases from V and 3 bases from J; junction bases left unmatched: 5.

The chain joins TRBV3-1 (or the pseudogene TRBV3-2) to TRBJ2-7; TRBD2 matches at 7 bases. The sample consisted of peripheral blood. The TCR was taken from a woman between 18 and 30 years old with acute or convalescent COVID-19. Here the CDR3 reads CASSHLTGGYEQYF. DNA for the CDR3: TGTGCCAGCAGCCATCTAACGGGGGGCTACGAGCAGTACTTC.